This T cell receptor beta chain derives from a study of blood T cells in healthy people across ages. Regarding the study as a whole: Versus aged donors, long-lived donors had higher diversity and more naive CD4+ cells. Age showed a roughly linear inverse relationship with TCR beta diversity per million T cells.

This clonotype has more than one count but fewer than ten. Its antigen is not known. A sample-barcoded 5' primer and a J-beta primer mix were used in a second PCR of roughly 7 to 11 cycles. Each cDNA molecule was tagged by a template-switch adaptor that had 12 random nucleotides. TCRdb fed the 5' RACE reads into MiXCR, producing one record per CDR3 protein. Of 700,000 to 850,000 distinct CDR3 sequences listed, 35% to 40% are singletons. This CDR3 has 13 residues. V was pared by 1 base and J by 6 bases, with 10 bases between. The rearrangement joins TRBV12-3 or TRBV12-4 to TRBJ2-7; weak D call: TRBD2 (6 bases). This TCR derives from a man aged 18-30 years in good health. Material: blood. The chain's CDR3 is CASSLGGGGEQYF. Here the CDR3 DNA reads TGTGCCAGCAGTTTAGGGGGAGGAGGCGAGCAGTACTTC.